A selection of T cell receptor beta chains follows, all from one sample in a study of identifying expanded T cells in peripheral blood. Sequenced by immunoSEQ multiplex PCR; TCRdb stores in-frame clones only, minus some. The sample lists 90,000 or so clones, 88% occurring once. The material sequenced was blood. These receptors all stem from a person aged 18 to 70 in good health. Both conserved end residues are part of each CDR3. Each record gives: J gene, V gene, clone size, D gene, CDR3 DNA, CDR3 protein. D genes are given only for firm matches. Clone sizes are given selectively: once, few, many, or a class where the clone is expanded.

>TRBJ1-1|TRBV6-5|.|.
TGTGCCAGCAGCAGACCAGGGAGGGACACTGAAGCTTTCTTT
CASSRPGRDTEAFF
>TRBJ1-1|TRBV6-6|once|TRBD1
TGTGCCAGCAGCCTGGACAGGGGGTATACTGAAGCTTTCTTT
CASSLDRGYTEAFF
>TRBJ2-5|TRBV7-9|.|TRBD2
TGTGCCAGCAGCTTCAGTGGTAGCGGGGGGACTCAAGAGACCCAGTACTTC
CASSFSGSGGTQETQYF
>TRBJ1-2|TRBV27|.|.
TGTGCCAGCAGTTTAGGCCCAGTTCTTTACTATGGCTACACCTTC
CASSLGPVLYYGYTF
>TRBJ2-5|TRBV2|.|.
TGTGCCAGCAGCCTTACTAGAGAAGAGACCCAGTACTTC
CASSLTREETQYF
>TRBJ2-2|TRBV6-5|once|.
TGTGCCAGCAAATCCCAGGGCAGCCTGACCGGGGAGCTGTTTTTT
CASKSQGSLTGELFF
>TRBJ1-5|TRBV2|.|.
TGTGCCAGCAGGGGGGCAGGGAGCAATCAGCCCCAGCATTTT
CASRGAGSNQPQHF
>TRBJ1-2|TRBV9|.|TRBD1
TGTGCCAGCAGCGTAAGGTCAGGGGGCGCCGATGGCTACACCTTC
CASSVRSGGADGYTF
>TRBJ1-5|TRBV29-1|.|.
TGCAGTGCCGGGAGAGACGGACAGCCCCAGCATTTT
CSAGRDGQPQHF
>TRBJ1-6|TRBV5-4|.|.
TGTGCCAGCAGCTTAAAAATAGGGTCACCCCTCCACTTT
CASSLKIGSPLHF
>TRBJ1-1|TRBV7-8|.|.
TGTGCCAGCAACCTAAAGGGGATTTTACCTGAAGCTTTCTTT
CASNLKGILPEAFF
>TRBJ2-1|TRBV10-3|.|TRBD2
TGTGCCATCGCGGCTAGCGGGGGGGCTAATGAGCAGTTCTTC
CAIAASGGANEQFF
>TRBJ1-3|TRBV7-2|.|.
TGTGCCAGCAGCACCCTTCAGGGGAGGGGAAACACCATATATTTT
CASSTLQGRGNTIYF
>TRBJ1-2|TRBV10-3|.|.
TGTGCCATCAGTGATGACGCTGGCTACACCTTC
CAISDDAGYTF
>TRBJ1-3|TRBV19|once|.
TGTGCCAGTAGCCCGGGACACCGAGTTGGAAACACCATATATTTT
CASSPGHRVGNTIYF
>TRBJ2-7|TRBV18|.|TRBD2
TGTGCCAGCTCACCCCCGGCGGGGGGGGGTTTCTACGAGCAGTACTTC
CASSPPAGGGFYEQYF
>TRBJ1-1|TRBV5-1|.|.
TGCGCCAGCAGCTTGGCCCCCGGGGGGGGGACTGAAGCTTTCTTT
CASSLAPGGGTEAFF
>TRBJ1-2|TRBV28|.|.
TGTGCCAGCAATTACCGCCGGGACGGTCATGGAGGCTATGGCTACACCTTC
CASNYRRDGHGGYGYTF
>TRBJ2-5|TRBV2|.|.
TGTGCCAGCAGTGAACTACAGTCAGGCCAAGAGACCCAGTACTTC
CASSELQSGQETQYF
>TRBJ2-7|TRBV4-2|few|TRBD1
TGTGCCACCTCGGACAGGGCCTCCTACGAGCAGTACTTC
CATSDRASYEQYF
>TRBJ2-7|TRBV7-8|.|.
TGTGCCAGCAGCTTAGTCACCTACGAGCAGTACTTC
CASSLVTYEQYF
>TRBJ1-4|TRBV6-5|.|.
TGTGCCAGCAGTTACGAGGGAACGACTAATGAAAAACTGTTTTTT
CASSYEGTTNEKLFF
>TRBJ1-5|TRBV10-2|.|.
TGCGCCAGCAGTGAACGCCAGGGCCACAATCAGCCCCAGCATTTT
CASSERQGHNQPQHF
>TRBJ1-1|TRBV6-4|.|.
TGTGCCAGCAGGAACCACCATAACACTGAAGCTTTCTTT
CASRNHHNTEAFF
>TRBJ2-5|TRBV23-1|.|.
TGCGCCAGAGAAGCGGGACAGCTGGAGGAGACCCAGTACTTC
CAREAGQLEETQYF
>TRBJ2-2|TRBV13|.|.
TGTGCCAGCAGCTCCCTGGGGGGGCTAACCGGGGAGCTGTTTTTT
CASSSLGGLTGELFF
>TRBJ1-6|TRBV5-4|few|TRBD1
TGTGCCAGCACCGTCGGCGGGACAGGGAATTCACCCCTCCACTTT
CASTVGGTGNSPLHF
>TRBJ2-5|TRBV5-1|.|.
TGCGCCAGCAGCCAGGGGCCCCTGTACCAAGAGACCCAGTACTTC
CASSQGPLYQETQYF
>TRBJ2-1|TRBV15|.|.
TGTGCCACCAGCAGAGGTGTATACAATGAGCAGTTCTTC
CATSRGVYNEQFF
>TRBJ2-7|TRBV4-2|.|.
TGTGCCAGCAGCCAAGCCCAGATGGTCGGCTACGAGCAGTACTTC
CASSQAQMVGYEQYF
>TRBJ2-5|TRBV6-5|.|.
TGTGCCAGCAGTCAGGGGGAGACCCAGTACTTC
CASSQGETQYF
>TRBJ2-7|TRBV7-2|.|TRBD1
TGTGCCAGCAGCTTAGTAATCGGGACAGACTACGAGCAGTACTTC
CASSLVIGTDYEQYF
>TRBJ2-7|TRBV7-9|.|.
TGTGCCAGCAGCTTAGGCTTCAGATCGGGCGAGCAGTACTTC
CASSLGFRSGEQYF
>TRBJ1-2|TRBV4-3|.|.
TGCGCCAGCAGCCAAGATTTTCAGGGCTATGGCTACACCTTC
CASSQDFQGYGYTF
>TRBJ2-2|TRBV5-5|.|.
TGTGCCAGTCAATCCATCCGGGGCCCAGGGCAGCTGTTTTTT
CASQSIRGPGQLFF
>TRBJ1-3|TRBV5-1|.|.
TGCGCCAGCAGCTTAGAGGGGCTATTGGGAAACACCATATATTTT
CASSLEGLLGNTIYF
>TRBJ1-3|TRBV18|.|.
TGTGCCAGCTCACCCGAGGCGGGAACAGGAAACACCATATATTTT
CASSPEAGTGNTIYF
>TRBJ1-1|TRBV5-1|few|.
TGCGCCAGCAGCTTGTACGGGACGGTGAACACTGAAGCTTTCTTT
CASSLYGTVNTEAFF
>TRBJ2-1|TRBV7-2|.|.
TGTGCCAGCAGCTTAGCGTCTAGCGCTAGCTCCTACAATGAGCAGTTCTTC
CASSLASSASSYNEQFF
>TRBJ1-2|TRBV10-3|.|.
TGTGCCCTCCAGCCCCAACCGGGGATATCGGCTAACTATGGCTACACCTTC
CALQPQPGISANYGYTF
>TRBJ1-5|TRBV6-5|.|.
TGTGCCAGCAGTCTAAGCAGGGAGGGCAATCAGCCCCAGCATTTT
CASSLSREGNQPQHF
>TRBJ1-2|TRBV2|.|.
TGTGCCAGCAGCTATAATGGCTATGGCTACACCTTC
CASSYNGYGYTF
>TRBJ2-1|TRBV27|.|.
TGTGCCAGCAGTCCCCTTTATAGCGTTTCCTACAATGAGCAGTTCTTC
CASSPLYSVSYNEQFF
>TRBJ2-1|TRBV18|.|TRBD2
TGTGCCAGCTCCCCTCAGCGGGACCAATACAATGAGCAGTTCTTC
CASSPQRDQYNEQFF
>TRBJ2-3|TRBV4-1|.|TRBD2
TGCGCCAGCAGCCAAGATCTGGGGCTAGCGGGCGATACGCAGTATTTT
CASSQDLGLAGDTQYF
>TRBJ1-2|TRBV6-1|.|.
TGTGCCAGCTTAGATTTGGGGGTTTATGGCTACACCTTC
CASLDLGVYGYTF
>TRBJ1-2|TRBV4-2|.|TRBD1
TGTGCCAGCAGCCAGGAGGGGGCCGGCGGCTACACCTTC
CASSQEGAGGYTF
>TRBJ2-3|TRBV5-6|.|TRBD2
TGTGCCAGCAGCTTACAAATTAGCGGGGCAACAGATACGCAGTATTTT
CASSLQISGATDTQYF
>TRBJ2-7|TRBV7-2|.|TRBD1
TGTGCCAGCAGCTTCTATAGACAGGGGGGCGAGCAGTACTTC
CASSFYRQGGEQYF